The T cell receptor (beta chain) under discussion was sequenced for a study of OX40 agonist ivuxolimab in advanced cancers. Method: immunoSEQ multiplex PCR; TCRdb's copy keeps in-frame clones and lacks some. The sample records 6,800 or so clones, roughly 70% being singletons. The count of this clone is one. The CDR3 totals 13 residues. Trimming removed 3 bases at V and 8 bases at J, with 14 bases between. CDR1 and CDR2 from the germline V gene are SGHNT and YYREEE (reference sequence). The sample consisted of CD4+ or CD8+ T cells sorted from blood, taken in a trial of the OX40 agonist ivuxolimab. The clonotype originates from an adult with an advanced solid tumor such as melanoma, head and neck, liver or kidney cancer. V usage is TRBV5-4 and J usage is TRBJ1-2; D gene uncertain. The CDR3 region is CASSWSAASGYTF. The CDR3 nucleotides read TGTGCCAGCAGCTGGTCGGCTGCCAGCGGCTACACCTTC.